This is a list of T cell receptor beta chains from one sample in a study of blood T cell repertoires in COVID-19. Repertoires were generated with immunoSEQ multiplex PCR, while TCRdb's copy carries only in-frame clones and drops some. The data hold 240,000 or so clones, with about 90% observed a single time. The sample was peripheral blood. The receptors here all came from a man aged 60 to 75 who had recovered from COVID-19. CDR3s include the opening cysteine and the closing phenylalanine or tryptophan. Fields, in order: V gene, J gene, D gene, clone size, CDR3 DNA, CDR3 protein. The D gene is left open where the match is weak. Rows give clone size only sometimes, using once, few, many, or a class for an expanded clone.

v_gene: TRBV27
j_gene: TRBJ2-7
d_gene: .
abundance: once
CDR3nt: TGTGCCAGCAGTTTATTCGGGGGGACCTACAGGGCCGTATACGAGCAGTACTTC
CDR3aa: CASSLFGGTYRAVYEQYF

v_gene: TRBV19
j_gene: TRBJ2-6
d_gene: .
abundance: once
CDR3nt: TGTGCCAGTAGATACAGGAGTGGGCCGGTACCCTCTGGGGCCAACGTCCTGACTTTC
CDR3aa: CASRYRSGPVPSGANVLTF

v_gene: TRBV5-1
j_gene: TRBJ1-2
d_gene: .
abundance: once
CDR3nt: TGCGCCAGCAGCCCAGGACAGAACTATGGCTACACCTTC
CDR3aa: CASSPGQNYGYTF

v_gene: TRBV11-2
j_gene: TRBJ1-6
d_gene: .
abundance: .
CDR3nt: TGTGCCAGCATCCCTACCCATAATTCACCCCTCCACTTT
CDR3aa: CASIPTHNSPLHF

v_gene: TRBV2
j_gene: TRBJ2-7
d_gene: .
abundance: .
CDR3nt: TGTGCCAGCACCCTCTGGACAGCCTACTACGAGCAGTACTTC
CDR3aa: CASTLWTAYYEQYF

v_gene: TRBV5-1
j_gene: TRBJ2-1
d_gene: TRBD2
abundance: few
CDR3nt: TGCGCCAGCAGCTTCAGACTTGAGCGGGGGGCTTACAATGAGCAGTTCTTC
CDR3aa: CASSFRLERGAYNEQFF

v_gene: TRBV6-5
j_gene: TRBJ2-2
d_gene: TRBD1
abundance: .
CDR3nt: TGTGCCATCAACCGGGACAGCCGTACCGGGGAGCTGTTTTTT
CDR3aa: CAINRDSRTGELFF

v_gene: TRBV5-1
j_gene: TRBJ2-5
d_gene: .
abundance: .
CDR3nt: TGCGCCAGCAGCTTGGTCGCGGGGTCACCAGAGACCCAGTACTTC
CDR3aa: CASSLVAGSPETQYF

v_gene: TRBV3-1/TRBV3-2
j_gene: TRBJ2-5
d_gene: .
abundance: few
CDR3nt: TGTGCCAGCAGCCCGGGGGGCGGAGAGACCCAGTACTTC
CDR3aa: CASSPGGGETQYF

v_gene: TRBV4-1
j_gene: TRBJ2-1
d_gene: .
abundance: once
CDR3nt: TGCGCCAGCAGCCAAGATCGGACTCACCCGATCGAGCAGTTCTTC
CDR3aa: CASSQDRTHPIEQFF

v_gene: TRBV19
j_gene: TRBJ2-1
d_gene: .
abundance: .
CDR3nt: TGTGCCAGTAGCAGTTACAATGAGCAGTTCTTC
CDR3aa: CASSSYNEQFF

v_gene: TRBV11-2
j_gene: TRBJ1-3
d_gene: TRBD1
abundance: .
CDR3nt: TGTGCCAGCAGCTCTTATACCGGGACAGACTCTGGAAACACCATATATTTT
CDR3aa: CASSSYTGTDSGNTIYF

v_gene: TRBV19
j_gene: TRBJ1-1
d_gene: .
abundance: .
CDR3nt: TGTGCCAGTAGGGAGGGACGGGAGAACACTGAAGCTTTCTTT
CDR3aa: CASREGRENTEAFF

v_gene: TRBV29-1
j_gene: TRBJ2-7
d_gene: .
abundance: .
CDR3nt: TGCAGCGTTGCTTACCGGACAGACTCCTACGAGCAGTACTTC
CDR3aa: CSVAYRTDSYEQYF

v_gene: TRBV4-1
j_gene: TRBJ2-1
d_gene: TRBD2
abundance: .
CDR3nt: TGCGCCAGCAGTCCTCCCGGGCTAGCGGGAATTTACAATGAGCAGTTCTTC
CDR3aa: CASSPPGLAGIYNEQFF

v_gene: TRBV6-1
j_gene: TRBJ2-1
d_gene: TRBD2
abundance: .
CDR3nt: TGTGCCAGCAGTGAATCTGGGCTAGCGGGGGGGAAGTCCATGTACAATGAGCAGTTCTTC
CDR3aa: CASSESGLAGGKSMYNEQFF

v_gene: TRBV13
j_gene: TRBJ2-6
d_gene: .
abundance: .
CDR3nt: TGTGCCAGCAGCGGGGGCTTCTCTGGGGCCAACGTCCTGACTTTC
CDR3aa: CASSGGFSGANVLTF

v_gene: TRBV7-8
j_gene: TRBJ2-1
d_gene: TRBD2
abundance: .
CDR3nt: TGTGCCAGCAGCCTCGCTGGATTAGTGTGGAGCGGGACTACCGGGCCTGAGCAGTTCTTC
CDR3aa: CASSLAGLVWSGTTGPEQFF

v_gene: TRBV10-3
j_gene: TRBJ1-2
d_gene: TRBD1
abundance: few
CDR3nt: TGTGCCATCAGTGAGTCAAGGACAGGGAACTATGGCTACACCTTC
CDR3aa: CAISESRTGNYGYTF

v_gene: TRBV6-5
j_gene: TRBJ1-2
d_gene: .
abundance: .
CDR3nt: TGTGCCAGCAGCAATCGGGGTCATGGCTACACCTTC
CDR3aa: CASSNRGHGYTF

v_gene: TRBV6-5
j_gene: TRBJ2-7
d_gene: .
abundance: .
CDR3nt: TGTGCCAGCAGTTACACTAGCTCCTACGAGCAGTACTTC
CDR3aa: CASSYTSSYEQYF

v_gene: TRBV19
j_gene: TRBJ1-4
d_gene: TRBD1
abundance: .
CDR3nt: TGTGCCAGTAGCCCGGGACAGGGTTATGAAAAACTGTTTTTT
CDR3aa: CASSPGQGYEKLFF

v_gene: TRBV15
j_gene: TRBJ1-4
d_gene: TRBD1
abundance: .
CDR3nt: TGTGCCACCACAGGACAGGGAACAACTAATGAAAAACTGTTTTTT
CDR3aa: CATTGQGTTNEKLFF

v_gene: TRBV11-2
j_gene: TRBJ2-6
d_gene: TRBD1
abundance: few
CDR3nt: TGTGCCAGCGCACAGGGGAGCTCTGGGGCCAACGTCCTGACTTTC
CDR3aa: CASAQGSSGANVLTF

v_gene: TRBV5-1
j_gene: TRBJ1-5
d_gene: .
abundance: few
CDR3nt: TGCGCCAGCAGCTTGGAGGGGAGCGGGCAGCCCCAGCATTTT
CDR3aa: CASSLEGSGQPQHF

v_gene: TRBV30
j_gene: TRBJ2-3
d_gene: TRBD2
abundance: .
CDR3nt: TGTGCCTGGAGTGTATCTAGCGGATTCACAGATACGCAGTATTTT
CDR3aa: CAWSVSSGFTDTQYF

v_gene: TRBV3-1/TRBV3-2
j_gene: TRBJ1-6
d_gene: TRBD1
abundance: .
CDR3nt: TGTGCCAGCAGCCCCGTACCACAGGGGGCGATCAGTTCACCCCTCCACTTT
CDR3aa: CASSPVPQGAISSPLHF

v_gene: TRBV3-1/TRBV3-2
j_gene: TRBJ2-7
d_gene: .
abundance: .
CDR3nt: TGTGCCAGCAGCCCACTCGGGGGCGAGCAGTACTTC
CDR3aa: CASSPLGGEQYF

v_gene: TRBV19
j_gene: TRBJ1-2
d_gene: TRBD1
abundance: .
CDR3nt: TGTGCCAGTTCCTCCAGCCGGGACAGGGGGTATGGCTACACCTTC
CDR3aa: CASSSSRDRGYGYTF